This TCR beta chain was documented in a study of blood T cells in healthy people across ages. In the case of this clonotype: The antigen remains unidentified.

Donors were healthy Caucasian individuals from Russia aged roughly 6 to 90. Notes on the study in general: Long-lived donors exceeded aged donors in naive CD4+ cells and diversity.

Primers used in a second PCR of about 7 to 12 cycles were a sample-barcoded 5' primer and a J-beta primer mix. Carrying 12 random nucleotides, a template-switch adaptor labeled each individual cDNA molecule. Each CDR3 protein is one row after TCRdb ran MiXCR on the 5' RACE reads. The sample shows over 1.5 million distinct CDR3 sequences, 49% of them seen only once. The sequence derives from a woman aged 40 to 50 in good health. Material: blood.

The CDR3 spells CATSRRGSGNEQFF. CDR3 nucleotide sequence: TGTGCCACCAGCAGAAGGGGGTCGGGCAATGAGCAGTTCTTC. The chain recombines TRBV15 with TRBJ2-1; possible D gene TRBD1, 6 bases. Germline lookup yields CDR1 LNHNV and CDR2 YYDKDF (reference sequence). This CDR3 is built from 14 residues. Trimming removed 2 bases from V and 6 bases from J, with 11 bases in between. Filled out from reference TRBV15 and TRBJ2-1, the complete variable domain reads DAMVIQNPRYQVTQFGKPVTLSCSQTLNHNVMYWYQQKSSQAPKLLFHYYDKDFNNEADTPDNFQSRRPNTSFCFLDIRSPGLGDTAMYLCATSRRGSGNEQFFGPGTRLTVL.